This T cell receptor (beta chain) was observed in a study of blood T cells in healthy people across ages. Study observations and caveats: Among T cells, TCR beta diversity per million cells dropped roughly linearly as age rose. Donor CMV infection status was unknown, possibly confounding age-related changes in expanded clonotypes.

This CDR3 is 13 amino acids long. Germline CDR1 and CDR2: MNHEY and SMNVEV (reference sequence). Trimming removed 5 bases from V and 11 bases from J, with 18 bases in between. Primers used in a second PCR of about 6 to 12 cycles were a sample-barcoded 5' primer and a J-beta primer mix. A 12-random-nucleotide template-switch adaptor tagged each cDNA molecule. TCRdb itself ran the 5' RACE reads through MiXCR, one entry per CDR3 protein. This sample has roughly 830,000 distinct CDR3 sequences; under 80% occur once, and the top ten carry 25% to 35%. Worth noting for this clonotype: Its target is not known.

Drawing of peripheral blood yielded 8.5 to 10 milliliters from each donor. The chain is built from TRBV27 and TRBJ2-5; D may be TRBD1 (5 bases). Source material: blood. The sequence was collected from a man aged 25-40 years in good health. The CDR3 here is CASSTSRASEQYF. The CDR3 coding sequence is TGTGCCAGCAGTACATCCAGGGCCTCGGAGCAGTACTTC.